These T cell receptor beta chains were read from a single sample in a study of PD-1 blockade in classical Hodgkin lymphoma. The protocol was immunoSEQ multiplex PCR, while the TCRdb copy is restricted to in-frame clones and leaves out a portion. This table holds 50,000 to 65,000 clones, 91% found once. The sample in question was peripheral blood mononuclear cells (PBMCs), obtained before the fourth cycle of nivolumab. The receptors were sampled from a human donor with classical Hodgkin lymphoma. Each CDR3 is given with its conserved first and last residue. Each record gives: V gene, J gene, clone size, D gene, CDR3 protein, CDR3 DNA. D genes are given only for firm matches. The listing skips clone size in some rows; elsewhere it reads once, few, many or a size class.

>TRBV6-1|TRBJ1-2|-|TRBD1
CASSATQIMTGYGYTF
TGTGCCAGCAGTGCGACCCAAATAATGACAGGGTATGGCTACACCTTC
>TRBV5-1|TRBJ2-1|-|TRBD1
CASSLGHGTGRNEQFF
TGCGCCAGCAGCTTGGGCCATGGGACAGGGCGCAATGAGCAGTTCTTC
>TRBV7-9|TRBJ2-3|-|-
CASSLEDQYTQYF
TGTGCCAGCAGCCTCGAGGACCAGTATACGCAGTATTTT
>TRBV15|TRBJ2-2|once|-
CATRTQDHLFTGELFF
TGTGCCACCCGCACACAGGATCACTTATTCACCGGGGAGCTGTTTTTT
>TRBV5-4|TRBJ2-5|once|TRBD2
CASSLSPSGGEETQYF
TGTGCCAGCAGCCTGTCACCAAGCGGGGGAGAAGAGACCCAGTACTTC
>TRBV7-8|TRBJ1-2|-|TRBD1
CASLQDRGNYGYTF
TGTGCCAGCTTGCAGGACAGGGGGAACTATGGCTACACCTTC
>TRBV19|TRBJ1-1|-|-
CASSRAGATVEAFF
TGTGCCAGTAGTAGGGCAGGGGCGACGGTCGAGGCTTTCTTT
>TRBV27|TRBJ1-1|few|-
CASSPTGTEAFF
TGTGCCAGCAGTCCGACGGGCACTGAAGCTTTCTTT
>TRBV6-5|TRBJ1-2|medium-sized|-
CASSPVGGGYTF
TGTGCCAGCAGCCCGGTGGGGGGTGGCTACACCTTC
>TRBV10-2|TRBJ2-3|-|-
CASSLPGGTDTQYF
TGCGCCAGCAGCCTCCCCGGGGGCACAGATACGCAGTATTTT
>TRBV5-1|TRBJ1-1|once|-
CASSLTGTPGGSTEAFF
TGCGCCAGCAGCTTGACCGGGACCCCGGGCGGGAGCACTGAAGCTTTCTTT
>TRBV10-1|TRBJ1-2|few|-
CASSRGPEGGYTF
TGCGCCAGCAGTAGGGGCCCCGAGGGGGGCTACACCTTC
>TRBV5-4|TRBJ1-2|-|-
CASSRDRLQGPYGYTF
TGTGCCAGCAGCCGTGACCGCCTACAGGGTCCCTATGGCTACACCTTC
>TRBV19|TRBJ1-5|-|TRBD1
CASSIGPGQGQPQHF
TGTGCCAGTAGTATCGGACCGGGACAGGGGCAGCCCCAGCATTTT
>TRBV14|TRBJ2-5|few|-
CASAVGETQYF
TGTGCCAGCGCGGTAGGGGAGACCCAGTACTTC
>TRBV12-5|TRBJ1-1|-|-
CASGLPPTAEAFF
TGTGCTAGTGGTTTGCCCCCTACGGCTGAAGCTTTCTTT
>TRBV30|TRBJ1-2|-|-
CAWSVRGFNFYGYTF
TGTGCCTGGAGTGTGAGGGGGTTTAACTTCTATGGCTACACCTTC
>TRBV2|TRBJ1-3|few|-
CASSHQRITRYSGNTIYF
TGTGCCAGCAGTCACCAAAGGATCACCCGATACTCTGGAAACACCATATATTTT
>TRBV5-1|TRBJ1-1|once|-
CASSLGTPKRTEAFF
TGCGCCAGCAGCCTAGGGACGCCAAAGCGGACTGAAGCTTTCTTT
>TRBV6-1|TRBJ1-1|-|-
CASSESQAEGSEAFF
TGTGCCAGCAGTGAAAGTCAGGCCGAAGGATCTGAAGCTTTCTTT
>TRBV9|TRBJ2-1|-|-
CASSGKGRSEQFF
TGTGCCAGCAGCGGAAAGGGACGTTCGGAGCAGTTCTTC
>TRBV10-3|TRBJ2-5|-|TRBD2
CAISDPSGGPSQETQYF
TGTGCCATCAGTGACCCCAGCGGGGGACCCTCCCAAGAGACCCAGTACTTC
>TRBV19|TRBJ1-5|-|-
CASSIELDQPQHF
TGTGCCAGTAGTATAGAGTTGGATCAGCCCCAGCATTTT
>TRBV29-1|TRBJ1-2|-|-
CSVAVSNYGYTF
TGCAGCGTTGCTGTCAGCAACTATGGCTACACCTTC
>TRBV19|TRBJ2-2|once|-
CASTLAWTPWGGELFF
TGTGCCAGTACCTTGGCCTGGACCCCTTGGGGCGGGGAGCTGTTTTTT
>TRBV6-1|TRBJ1-5|-|-
CAGLFGQLQHF
TGTGCCGGGCTTTTCGGTCAGCTCCAGCATTTT
>TRBV2|TRBJ1-5|-|-
CASGGDYSNQPQHF
TGTGCCAGCGGAGGGGACTATAGCAATCAGCCCCAGCATTTT
>TRBV29-1|TRBJ1-2|-|-
CSVWQGNGYTF
TGCAGCGTGTGGCAGGGTAATGGCTACACCTTC
>TRBV6-5|TRBJ1-1|-|-
CASSYTVVNTEAFF
TGTGCCAGCAGTTACACGGTCGTGAACACTGAAGCTTTCTTT
>TRBV19|TRBJ2-7|few|-
CASSRDSVNYEQYF
TGTGCCAGTAGCAGGGATTCGGTCAACTACGAGCAGTACTTC
>TRBV4-1|TRBJ2-5|-|-
CASSRGGAETQYF
TGCGCCAGCAGCCGCGGGGGCGCAGAGACCCAGTACTTC
>TRBV5-1|TRBJ2-7|-|TRBD1
CASSPEGTVDEQYF
TGCGCCAGCAGCCCCGAGGGGACAGTTGACGAGCAGTACTTC
>TRBV15|TRBJ2-3|-|-
CATSGQLTTDTQYF
TGTGCCACCAGCGGACAGCTCACCACAGATACGCAGTATTTT
>TRBV30|TRBJ1-1|-|-
CAWSVQANTEAFF
TGTGCCTGGAGTGTACAGGCGAACACTGAAGCTTTCTTT
>TRBV10-3|TRBJ2-3|-|TRBD2
CAIKPSGGEGTDTQYF
TGTGCCATCAAGCCTAGCGGGGGGGAGGGCACAGATACGCAGTATTTT
>TRBV29-1|TRBJ2-5|-|-
CSVEQQSIETQYF
TGCAGCGTTGAGCAGCAGTCTATCGAGACCCAGTACTTC
>TRBV5-4|TRBJ1-4|-|-
CASSLQGYTGRGEKLFF
TGTGCCAGCAGCTTGCAGGGATACACCGGGCGGGGTGAAAAACTGTTTTTT
>TRBV7-6|TRBJ2-6|-|-
CASSSGANVLTF
TGTGCCAGCAGCTCTGGGGCCAACGTCCTGACTTTC
>TRBV10-3|TRBJ2-3|few|-
CAISDGRDSPQGPDTQYF
TGTGCCATCAGCGACGGCAGGGACTCCCCCCAAGGTCCAGATACGCAGTATTTT
>TRBV5-6|TRBJ1-2|-|-
CASSYSLTELLQTF
TGTGCCAGCAGCTACTCCCTAACGGAACTACTACAAACCTTC